This T cell receptor (beta chain) is drawn from a study of shared clonotypes between healthy human individuals. Germline loops: CDR1 MNHEY, CDR2 SVGAGI. The CDR3 is 15 amino acids. Trimming at V came to 1 base and at J to 4 bases, leaving 1 base not matched to a gene. Clones were read by immunoSEQ multiplex PCR, and TCRdb kept only the in-frame ones, dropping some. The sample consists of about 1.1 million clones, 60% to 85% of them appearing once. Source material: memory CD4+ T cells from PBMCs. Subset in this sample: CD45RA-negative fraction. This TCR was recovered from a man in his late teens or twenties in good health. Some clones in this sample may be carry-over from other donors' samples. The genes are TRBV6-5 and TRBJ2-2; 9 nucleotides match TRBD2. The CDR3 loop reads CASSYLAGATGELFF. DNA for the CDR3: TGTGCCAGCAGTTACTTAGCGGGAGCCACCGGGGAGCTGTTTTTT.